These T cell receptor beta chains were read from a single sample in a study of blood T cell repertoires in COVID-19. The data were produced by immunoSEQ multiplex PCR, yet TCRdb's version contains in-frame clones alone and is incomplete. The sample lists 350,000 to 450,000 clones, 85% occurring once. The sequenced sample consisted of peripheral blood. All receptors come from a young woman with acute or convalescent COVID-19. Each CDR3 is given with its conserved first and last residue. The D gene is left open where the match is weak. Clone size is given for some rows only: seen once, a few or many times, or a class if the clone is expanded.

j_call d_call v_call clone_size cdr3_nt cdr3_aa
TRBJ2-3 - TRBV9 - TGTGCCAGCAGTAGTTGGGGGGAAAGCACAGATACGCAGTATTTT CASSSWGESTDTQYF
TRBJ1-5 - TRBV4-2 - TGTGCCAGCAGCCAACCAAAGACAGGAGGTTTTAGCAATCAGCCCCAGCATTTT CASSQPKTGGFSNQPQHF
TRBJ2-1 TRBD2 TRBV19 - TGTGCCAGCGGACGGGGGGGAGGGACGGATGAGCAGTTCTTC CASGRGGGTDEQFF
TRBJ2-1 - TRBV6-5 - TGTGCCAGCAGTCAGCGGTGGAATGAGCAGTTCTTC CASSQRWNEQFF
TRBJ2-7 TRBD1 TRBV27 - TGTGCCAGCAGCTCATCCGACAGGGGAAACGAGCAGTACTTC CASSSSDRGNEQYF
TRBJ2-3 - TRBV19 - TGTGCCAGTAGCGACACCGGGACAAAAAACACAGATACGCAGTATTTT CASSDTGTKNTDTQYF
TRBJ1-3 - TRBV6-4 - TGTGCCAGCAGTGACAGGGCGGGGACGATACAGGTGGACACCATATATTTT CASSDRAGTIQVDTIYF
TRBJ1-6 - TRBV11-2 - TGTGCCAGCAGCTTGTATCCGGGAACCTATAACGATTCACCCCTCCACTTT CASSLYPGTYNDSPLHF
TRBJ1-1 - TRBV11-3 - TGTGCCAGCAGCCCGGGGGGTGACACTGAGGCTTTCTTT CASSPGGDTEAFF
TRBJ1-2 - TRBV21-1 - TGTGCCAGGCCGGGACAGTACGACTATGGCTACACCTTC CARPGQYDYGYTF
TRBJ2-3 TRBD2 TRBV6-6 - TGTGCCAGCAAGAAAATAGCGGGAGTCACAGATACGCAGTATTTT CASKKIAGVTDTQYF
TRBJ1-5 - TRBV7-8 - TGTGCCAGCAGCCGGGGGGGAGGGAGCAATCAGCCCCAGCATTTT CASSRGGGSNQPQHF
TRBJ1-4 - TRBV14 - TGTGCCAGCAGCCAGAGGAACGATGAAAAACTGTTTTTT CASSQRNDEKLFF
TRBJ2-5 TRBD2 TRBV19 - TGTGCCAGTAGTACTCGACTAGCGGGAGGCCAAGAGACCCAGTACTTC CASSTRLAGGQETQYF
TRBJ1-2 TRBD1 TRBV7-3 - TGTGCCAGCAGCCTTCATCAGGGGGCTGGAGACTATGGCTACACCTTC CASSLHQGAGDYGYTF
TRBJ2-1 TRBD1 TRBV19 - TGTGCCAGTAGTATTACCGGGACAGGGGGAGAGTTCTTC CASSITGTGGEFF
TRBJ1-4 TRBD1 TRBV5-1 - TGCGCCAGCAGCTTGGGTGTCAGGGGGAATGAAAAACTGTTTTTT CASSLGVRGNEKLFF
TRBJ1-4 - TRBV5-1 - TGCGCCAGCAGCGCCCACGCGGGGGGGCGGGCAACTAATGAAAAACTGTTTTTT CASSAHAGGRATNEKLFF
TRBJ1-2 - TRBV6-2/TRBV6-3 - TGTGCCAGCAGTTTTTCGTTCGTCCGGCCGACTGAATATGGCTACACCTTC CASSFSFVRPTEYGYTF
TRBJ1-5 - TRBV2 once TGTGCCAGCAGTTATGAGGGTAGCAATCAGCCCCAGCATTTT CASSYEGSNQPQHF
TRBJ2-7 TRBD2 TRBV11-2 - TGTGCCAGCAGTCTAGCGGGGGGCTCCTACGAGCAGTACTTC CASSLAGGSYEQYF
TRBJ2-5 - TRBV30 once TGTGCCTGGGGCGGAGTCGGAGGGCTCGAGACCCAGTACTTC CAWGGVGGLETQYF